The 12 T cell receptor beta chains presented below share a single source sample, sequenced in a study of T cell changes during pregnancy in multiple sclerosis (dated by TCRdb to about 2019). The method behind the library was the immunoSEQ multiplex PCR assay. TCRdb provides this immuneACCESS table in a form limited to in-frame rearrangements. Some clones are lacking; in checked studies, under half of them reflect an unresolved V gene, and why the rest are absent is not known. For this sample there are fewer than 90,000 clones; 94% appear just once. The ten biggest clones cover over 1.5% of the sample. The specimen comprised peripheral blood, sampled after pregnancy. Receptors were obtained from a female donor in good health, enrolled as a control in a pregnancy study.

This chain's CDR3 is CASSLTGQGTWRNTEAFF. The CDR3 nucleotides read TGTGCCAGCAGCTTAACCGGACAGGGTACGTGGCGGAACACTGAAGCTTTCTTT. J is TRBJ1-1 and V is TRBV5-4, with 8 bases matching TRBD1. The CDR3 is made up of 18 amino acids. After removal of 2 bases from V and 1 base from J, the junction contained 13 bases not matched to a gene. Germline CDR1 and CDR2: SGHNT and YYREEE (reference sequence).

The chain carries TRBV7-9 and TRBJ2-7; perhaps TRBD2 as D (5 bases). Trimming pared 10 bases from V and 2 bases from J, leaving 15 bases between. Per germline, CDR1 SEHNR and CDR2 FQNEAQ (reference sequence). The CDR3 sequence is 13 residues long. The CDR3 nucleotides read TGTGCCACCCTTGGGGAGAGTACCTACGAGCAGTACTTC. Protein sequence: CATLGESTYEQYF.

The genes are TRBV4-2 and TRBJ1-4; 10 nucleotides agree with TRBD1. Trimming removed 0 bases from V and 6 bases from J; junction bases left unmatched: 7. Germline V gene data show CDR1 as LGHNA and CDR2 as YNFKEQ. This CDR3 has 17 residues. DNA for the CDR3: TGTGCCAGCAGCCAAGACTGGGTGGGGACAGGGGATGAAAAACTGTTTTTT. It specifies CASSQDWVGTGDEKLFF.

V is TRBV2 and J is TRBJ2-1; 7 positions agree with TRBD2. Trimming removed 5 bases from V and 4 bases from J; junction bases left unmatched: 8. Germline V CDR1 and CDR2: SNHLY, FYNNEI. The CDR3 covers 15 residues. The CDR3 DNA is TGTGCCAGCAGTTTGGAACTAGCGAGTTACAATGAGCAGTTCTTC. Residues: CASSLELASYNEQFF. Drawing the rest from reference TRBV2 and TRBJ2-1, the complete variable domain is EPEVTQTPSHQVTQMGQEVILRCVPISNHLYFYWYRQILGQKVEFLVSFYNNEISEKSEIFDDQFSVERPDGSNFTLKIRSTKLEDSAMYFCASSLELASYNEQFFGPGTRLTVL.

The rearrangement links TRBV2 to TRBJ1-1; weak D call: TRBD1 (6 bases). Looked up from germline, CDR1 is SNHLY and CDR2 is FYNNEI. Trimming took off 1 base at V and 5 bases at J, with 17 bases between the two ends. The CDR3 sequence is 16 residues long. In DNA form, the CDR3 reads TGTGCCAGCAGTGAAGAGGGACACAGGGTTGGGACTGAAGCTTTCTTT. Protein: CASSEEGHRVGTEAFF.

CDR3 protein: CATSARLAVEQFF. The CDR3 coding sequence is TGTGCCACCAGCGCCCGACTAGCAGTTGAGCAGTTCTTC. This chain joins TRBV15 and TRBJ2-1, with 7 bases aligning to TRBD2. Trimming at V came to 5 bases and at J to 9 bases, leaving 7 bases not matched to a gene. This CDR3 region has 13 residues. Germline CDR1 LNHNV, CDR2 YYDKDF (reference sequence).

The chain has TRBV4-1 and TRBJ2-7; perhaps TRBD1 as D (7 bases). V lost 2 bases, J lost 7 bases, and 18 bases lay in between. The CDR3 has 15 residues. Germline V gene lookup returns CDR1 MGHRA and CDR2 YSYEKL. CDR3 region: CASSQRSGGLQEQYF. The CDR3 nucleotides are TGCGCCAGCAGCCAAAGATCAGGGGGACTCCAGGAGCAGTACTTC.

As to this clone: A read error may account for a junction end that differs from germline. The gene calls are TRBV2 and TRBJ2-7; D unresolved. In germline, CDR1 is SNHLY, CDR2 FYNNEI. The CDR3 length is 12 residues. The CDR3 DNA is TGTGCCAGCAGGGAAGACACCTACGAGCAGTACTTC. Amino acids: CASREDTYEQYF.

V usage is TRBV5-4 and J usage is TRBJ2-5; 13 positions agree with TRBD2. The CDR3 spans 16 residues. Germline assignment: CDR1 SGHNT and CDR2 YYREEE (reference sequence). Trimming at V came to 4 bases and at J to 1 base, leaving 4 bases not matched to a gene. CDR3 in DNA: TGTGCCAGCAGCCCCGGACTAGCGGGAGTCCAAGAGACCCAGTACTTC. This gives the protein CASSPGLAGVQETQYF. Full variable domain (outside the CDR3, taken from reference TRBV5-4 and TRBJ2-5): ETGVTQSPTHLIKTRGQQVTLRCSSQSGHNTVSWYQQALGQGPQFIFQYYREEENGRGNFPPRFSGLQFPNYSSELNVNALELDDSALYLCASSPGLAGVQETQYFGPGTRLLVL.

The genes are TRBV4-1 and TRBJ1-4; D is unclear. CDR1 MGHRA and CDR2 YSYEKL come from the germline V gene. CDR3 size: 13 residues. The V end lost 4 bases, the J end lost 3 bases, and 6 bases lay between the germline ends. The DNA of the CDR3 is TGCGCCAGCAGCCTCCGGGCTAATGAAAAACTGTTTTTT. Its translation is CASSLRANEKLFF.

The chain uses TRBV11-2 and TRBJ1-4; D uncertain. The CDR3 has 14 amino acids. Germline CDR1 and CDR2: SGHAT and FQNNGV. V was trimmed by 5 bases and J by 0 bases, leaving 7 bases between them. The CDR3 sequence: CASSRTSTNEKLFF. For the CDR3, the DNA is TGTGCCAGCAGCCGCACTTCAACTAATGAAAAACTGTTTTTT. Full variable domain (outside the CDR3, taken from reference TRBV11-2 and TRBJ1-4): EAGVAQSPRYKIIEKRQSVAFWCNPISGHATLYWYQQILGQGPKLLIQFQNNGVVDDSQLPKDRFSAERLKGVDSTLKIQPAKLEDSAVYLCASSRTSTNEKLFFGSGTQLSVL.

The genes are TRBV27 and TRBJ2-7, with no clear D. Germline assignment: CDR1 MNHEY and CDR2 SMNVEV (reference sequence). This CDR3 contains 12 residues. V dropped 5 bases and J dropped 0 bases, with 5 bases sitting between them. The CDR3, as DNA: TGTGCCAGCAGTCCTAACTCCTACGAGCAGTACTTC. This gives the protein CASSPNSYEQYF.